The sequence of this T cell receptor (beta chain) was determined in a study of PD-1 blockade in classical Hodgkin lymphoma (dated by TCRdb to the early 2020s). About the study as a whole: Nivolumab dosing was 3 mg/kg intravenously every 2 weeks, continuing until either disease progression or unacceptable toxicity. A peripheral blood immune signature of response to PD-1 blockade in classical Hodgkin lymphoma was defined using TCR beta sequencing and CyTOF.

What the study reported, not specific to this receptor: Among trial patients, those achieving complete response had baseline diversity similar to that of newly diagnosed patients, while diversity was significantly lower in partial responders and progressors. By C4D1, a significant rise was seen in CD4+ TCR diversity but not in CD8+ TCR diversity (p=0.0027 vs p=0.16), and the rise was most apparent among complete responders (p=0.02). Patients starting nivolumab less than 1 year after ASCT had lower diversity and were excluded from later analyses to avoid confounding by immune reconstitution. The study was restricted to a single clinical trial cohort, and the causes of repertoire differences, possibly disease activity or prior therapy, were left undefined. Baseline TCR diversity was reported to be lower in newly diagnosed patients than in healthy donors, and even lower in relapsed/refractory patients.

The Qiagen DNeasy kit was used to extract genomic DNA from unsorted PBMCs and from the negatively selected CD4+ and CD8+ fractions. TCR beta CDR3 regions were subjected to amplification by immunoSEQ multiplex PCR with primers that anneal to V and J segments. A synthetic immune receptor repertoire was used to minimize amplification bias, and remaining bias was computationally removed after sequencing. Regarding the original processing steps: Custom Python scripts were used to quantify repertoire diversity as the Shannon entropy index. Unsorted, CD4+ and CD8+ repertoires were examined separately, except in combined analyses, for which CD4+ and CD8+ sequences were merged in silico. Clonal expansion was defined as at least a 2-fold frequency increase after treatment relative to C1D1, with a pseudocount of 0.5 for undetected baseline clones. Clones with 0 or 1 copy at C1D1 were defined as singleton clones, while clones with 2 or more copies were defined as non-singleton clones. By matching protein sequences in sorted samples from the same patient, clones expanded in unsorted samples were annotated as CD4+, CD8+ or unknown. Wilcoxon tests on paired samples were used to test changes in diversity from C1D1 to C4D1. In its TCRdb copy, this immuneACCESS table keeps in-frame sequences only and misses some clones. Where compared with another copy, unresolved V genes explain less than half of these, and the others have no known cause. That table furnishes V, J and clone size, whereas the DNA furnished D and trimming. The table for this sample lists more than 13,000 clones; roughly 80% of them were counted only once. In total, the top ten clones hold about a quarter of the sample.

On this clone: Its cognate antigen has yet to be identified. Base qualities are not recorded, but no much larger clone differs from it by a single base.

CDR1 is given as SNHLY and CDR2 as FYNNEI, both from the germline V gene. The CDR3 spans 15 residues, from the cysteine through the phenylalanine. The DNA shown is the 45-base CDR3, in frame from base 1. Trimming accounts for 4 bases at V and 5 bases at J, while the number of junction bases matched to no gene is 4. Interpreted using the paper, the time point label stands for: cycle 2 day 1 (C2D1) of nivolumab. Every trial patient had relapsed following autologous stem cell transplantation, and prior brentuximab vedotin exposure was what differed among cohorts A, B and C. The trial cohort included 50 to 60 patients with relapsed/refractory classical Hodgkin lymphoma, and each patient had a best overall response of complete response, partial response or progressive disease. Trial patients were treated with single-agent nivolumab in the multi-cohort phase II CheckMate 205 trial. Best overall response was determined by an independent review committee according to the 2007 International Working Group response criteria. Trial PBMCs were collected just before the start of nivolumab (C1D1) and during therapy at cycle 2 day 1 and cycle 4 day 1. Peripheral blood was collected in 8 mL Vacutainer Cell Preparation Tubes, from which PBMCs were isolated by centrifugation and then cryopreserved.

This receptor was taken from a human donor with classical Hodgkin lymphoma. This chain is built from TRBV2 and TRBJ2-2; 10 junctional bases match TRBD2. Source: peripheral blood mononuclear cells (PBMCs), taken before the second cycle of nivolumab. The bases read TGTGCCAGCAGTGCACTAGCGGGGATGACCGGGGAGCTGTTTTTT. This sequence encodes CASSALAGMTGELFF.